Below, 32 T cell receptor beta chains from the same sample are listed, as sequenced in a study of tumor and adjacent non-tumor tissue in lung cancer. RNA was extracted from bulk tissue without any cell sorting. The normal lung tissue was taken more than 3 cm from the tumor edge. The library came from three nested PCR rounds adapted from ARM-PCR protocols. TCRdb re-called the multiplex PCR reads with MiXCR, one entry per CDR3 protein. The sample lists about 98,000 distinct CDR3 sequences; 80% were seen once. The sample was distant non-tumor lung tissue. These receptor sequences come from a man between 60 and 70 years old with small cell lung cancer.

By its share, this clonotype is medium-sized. The DNA for the CDR3 is TGTGCCAGCAGCTTAGAGGGGATAGGAGATACGCAGTATTTT. Its translation: CASSLEGIGDTQYF. V gene TRBV11-3 combines with J gene TRBJ2-3, with D unclear. CDR1 is SGHNT and CDR2 is YENEEA in the germline V gene. This CDR3 comprises 14 residues. V gave up 0 bases and J gave up 5 bases, with 9 bases separating them.

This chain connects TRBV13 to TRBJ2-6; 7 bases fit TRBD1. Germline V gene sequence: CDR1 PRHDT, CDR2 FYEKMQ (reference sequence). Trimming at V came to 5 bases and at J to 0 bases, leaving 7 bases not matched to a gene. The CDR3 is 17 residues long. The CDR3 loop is CASSLIRDSSGANVLTF. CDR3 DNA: TGTGCCAGCAGCCTAATCCGGGACAGCTCTGGGGCCAACGTCCTGACTTTC.

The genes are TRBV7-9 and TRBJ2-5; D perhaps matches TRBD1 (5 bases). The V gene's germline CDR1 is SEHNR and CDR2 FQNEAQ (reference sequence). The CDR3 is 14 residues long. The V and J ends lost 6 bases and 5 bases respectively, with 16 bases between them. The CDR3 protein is CASSDQGSWETQYF. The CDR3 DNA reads TGTGCCAGCAGTGACCAGGGTTCTTGGGAGACCCAGTACTTC.

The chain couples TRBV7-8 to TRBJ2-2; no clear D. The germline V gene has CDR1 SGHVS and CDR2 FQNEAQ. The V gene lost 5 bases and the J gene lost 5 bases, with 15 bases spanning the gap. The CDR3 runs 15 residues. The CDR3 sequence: CASSPGLRMTGELFF. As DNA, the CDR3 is TGTGCCAGCAGCCCCGGGCTCCGGATGACCGGGGAGCTGTTTTTT.

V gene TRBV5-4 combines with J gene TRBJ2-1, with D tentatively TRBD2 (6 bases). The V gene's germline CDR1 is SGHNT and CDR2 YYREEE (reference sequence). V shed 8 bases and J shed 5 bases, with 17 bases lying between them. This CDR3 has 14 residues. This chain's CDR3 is CARSQPGGNNEQFF. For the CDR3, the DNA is TGTGCCAGGAGCCAGCCTGGGGGGAACAATGAGCAGTTCTTC.

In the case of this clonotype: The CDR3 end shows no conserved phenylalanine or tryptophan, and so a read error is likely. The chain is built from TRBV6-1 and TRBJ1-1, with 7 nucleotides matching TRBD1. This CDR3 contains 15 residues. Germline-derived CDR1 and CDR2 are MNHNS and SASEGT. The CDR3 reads CASSALGQRNTEAFI. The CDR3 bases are TGTGCCAGTAGTGCCTTGGGACAGAGGAATACTGAAGCTTTCATT.

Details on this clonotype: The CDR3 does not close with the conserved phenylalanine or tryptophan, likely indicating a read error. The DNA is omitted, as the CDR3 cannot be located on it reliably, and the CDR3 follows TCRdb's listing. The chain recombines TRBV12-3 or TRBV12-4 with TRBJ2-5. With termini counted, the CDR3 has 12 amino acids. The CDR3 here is CASSSGVKTQYC.

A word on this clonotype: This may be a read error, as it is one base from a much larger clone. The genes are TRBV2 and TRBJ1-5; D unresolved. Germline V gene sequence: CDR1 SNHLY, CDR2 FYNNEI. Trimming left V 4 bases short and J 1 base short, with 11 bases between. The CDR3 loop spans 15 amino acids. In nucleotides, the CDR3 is TGTGCCAGCAGTGGAGGCAGTTCGAGCAATCAGCCCCAGCATTTT. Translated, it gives CASSGGSSSNQPQHF.

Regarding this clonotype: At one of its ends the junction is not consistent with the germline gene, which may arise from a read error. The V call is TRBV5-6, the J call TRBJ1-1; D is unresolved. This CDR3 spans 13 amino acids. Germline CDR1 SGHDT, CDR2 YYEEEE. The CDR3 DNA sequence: TGTGTCAGCAGCTTGAAGGACGACACTGAAGCTATCTTT. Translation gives CVSSLKDDTEAIF.

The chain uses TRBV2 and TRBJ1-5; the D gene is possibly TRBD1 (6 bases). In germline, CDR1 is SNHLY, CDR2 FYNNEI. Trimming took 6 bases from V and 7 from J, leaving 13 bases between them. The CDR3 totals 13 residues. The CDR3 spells CASSNWGHQPQHF. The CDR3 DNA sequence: TGTGCCAGCAGCAATTGGGGACACCAGCCCCAGCATTTT.

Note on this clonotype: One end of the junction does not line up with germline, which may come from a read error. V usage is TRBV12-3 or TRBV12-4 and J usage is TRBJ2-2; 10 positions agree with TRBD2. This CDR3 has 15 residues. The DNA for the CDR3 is TGTACCAGCAGTCCCGGGACTAGCGCGTCCGGGGAGCTGCTTTTT. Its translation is CTSSPGTSASGELLF.

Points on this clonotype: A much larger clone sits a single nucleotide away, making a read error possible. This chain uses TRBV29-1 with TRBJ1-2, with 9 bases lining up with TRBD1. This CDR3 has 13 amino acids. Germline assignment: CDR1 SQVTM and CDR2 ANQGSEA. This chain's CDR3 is CKAGTGLPYGYTF. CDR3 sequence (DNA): TGCAAGGCGGGGACAGGGCTTCCCTATGGCTACACCTTC.

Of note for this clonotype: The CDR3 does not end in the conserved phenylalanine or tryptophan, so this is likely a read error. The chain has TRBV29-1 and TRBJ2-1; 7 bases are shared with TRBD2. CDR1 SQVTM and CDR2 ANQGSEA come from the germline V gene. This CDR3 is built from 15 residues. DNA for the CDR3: TGCAGGGGAACCCCGTTGCGGGGGTATTACAATGAGCAGTTCCTC. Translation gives CRGTPLRGYYNEQFL.

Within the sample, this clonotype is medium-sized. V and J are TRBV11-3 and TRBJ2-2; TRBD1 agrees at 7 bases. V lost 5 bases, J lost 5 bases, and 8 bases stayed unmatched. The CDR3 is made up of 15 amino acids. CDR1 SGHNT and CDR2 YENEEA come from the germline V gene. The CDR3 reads CASSQGQFGTGELFF. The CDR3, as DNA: TGTGCCAGCAGCCAGGGACAGTTCGGTACCGGGGAGCTGTTTTTT.

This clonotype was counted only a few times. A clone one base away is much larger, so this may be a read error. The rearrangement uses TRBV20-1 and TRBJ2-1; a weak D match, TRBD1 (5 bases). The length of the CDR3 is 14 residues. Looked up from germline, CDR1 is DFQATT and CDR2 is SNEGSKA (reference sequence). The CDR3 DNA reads TGCAATGCTAGACAGCCGAACTCCTACAATGAGCAGTTCTTC. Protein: CNARQPNSYNEQFF.

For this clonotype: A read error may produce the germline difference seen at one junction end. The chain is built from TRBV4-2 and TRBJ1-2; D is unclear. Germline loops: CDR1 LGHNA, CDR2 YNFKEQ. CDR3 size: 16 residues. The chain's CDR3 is CTSSQERRTSYGGCTF. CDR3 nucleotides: TGTACCAGCAGCCAAGAGAGACGGACGTCCTATGGTGGCTGCACCTTC.

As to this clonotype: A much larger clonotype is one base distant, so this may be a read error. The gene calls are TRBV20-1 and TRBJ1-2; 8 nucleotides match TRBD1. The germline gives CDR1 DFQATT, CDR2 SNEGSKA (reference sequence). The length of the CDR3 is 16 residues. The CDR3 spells CSARVRGQEHSIGYAF. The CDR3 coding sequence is TGCAGTGCTAGAGTAAGGGGACAGGAACATTCAATTGGCTACGCCTTC.

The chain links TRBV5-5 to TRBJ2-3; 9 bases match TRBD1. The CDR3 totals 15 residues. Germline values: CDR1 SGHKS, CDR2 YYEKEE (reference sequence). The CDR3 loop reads CVRSGQGHPTDTQYF. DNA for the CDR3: TGTGTCAGGAGCGGACAGGGGCACCCCACAGATACGCAGTATTTT. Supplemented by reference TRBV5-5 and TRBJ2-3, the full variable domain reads DAGVTQSPTHLIKTRGQQVTLRCSPISGHKSVSWYQQVLGQGPQFIFQYYEKEERGRGNFPDRFSARQFPNYSSELNVNALLLGDSALYLCVRSGQGHPTDTQYFGPGTRLTVL.

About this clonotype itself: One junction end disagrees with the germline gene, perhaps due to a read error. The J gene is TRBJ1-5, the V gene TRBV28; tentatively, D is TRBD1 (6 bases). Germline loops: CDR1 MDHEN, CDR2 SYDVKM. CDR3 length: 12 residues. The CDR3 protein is CASWRGRGPHHF. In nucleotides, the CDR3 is TGTGCCAGCTGGCGGGGGCGCGGGCCCCATCACTTT.

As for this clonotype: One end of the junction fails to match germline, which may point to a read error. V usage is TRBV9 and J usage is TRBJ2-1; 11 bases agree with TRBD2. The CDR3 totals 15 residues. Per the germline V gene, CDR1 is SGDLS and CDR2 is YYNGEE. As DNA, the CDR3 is TGTGTCAGCAGCGTAGGAGCTAGCGGGGGGCATGAGCAGTTCTTC. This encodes CVSSVGASGGHEQFF.

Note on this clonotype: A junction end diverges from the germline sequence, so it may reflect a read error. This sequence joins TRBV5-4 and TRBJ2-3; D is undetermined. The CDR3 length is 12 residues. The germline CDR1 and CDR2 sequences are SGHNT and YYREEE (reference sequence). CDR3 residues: CANSMSQSTQYF. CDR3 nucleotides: TGTGCCAACAGCATGTCCCAAAGTACACAGTATTTT.

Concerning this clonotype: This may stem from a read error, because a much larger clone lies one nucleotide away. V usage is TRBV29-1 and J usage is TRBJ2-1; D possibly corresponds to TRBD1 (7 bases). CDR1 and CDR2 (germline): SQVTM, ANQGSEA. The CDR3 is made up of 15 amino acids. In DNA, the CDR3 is TGCAGCGCCCCTCAGGGGGGAGCTGACTACAGTGAGCAGTTCTTC. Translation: CSAPQGGADYSEQFF.

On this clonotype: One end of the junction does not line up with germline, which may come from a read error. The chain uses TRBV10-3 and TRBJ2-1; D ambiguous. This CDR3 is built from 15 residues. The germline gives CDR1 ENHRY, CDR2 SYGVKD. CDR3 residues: CAISDPPGEKDEQFF. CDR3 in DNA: TGTGCTATCAGTGACCCACCAGGCGAGAAAGATGAGCAGTTCTTC.

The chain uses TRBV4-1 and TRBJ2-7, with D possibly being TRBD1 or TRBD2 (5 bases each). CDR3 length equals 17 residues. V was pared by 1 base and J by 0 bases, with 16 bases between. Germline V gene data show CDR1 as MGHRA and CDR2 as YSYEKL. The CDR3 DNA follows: TGCGCCAGCAGCCAAGTCATGAGGGGAACGGACTCCTACGAGCAGTACTTC. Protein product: CASSQVMRGTDSYEQYF.

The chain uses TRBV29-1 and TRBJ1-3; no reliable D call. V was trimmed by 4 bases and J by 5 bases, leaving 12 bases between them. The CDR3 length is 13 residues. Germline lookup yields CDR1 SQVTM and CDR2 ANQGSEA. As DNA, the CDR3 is TGCAGCGTTGGGAAGGGCACTAGAAACACCATATATTTT. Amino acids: CSVGKGTRNTIYF.

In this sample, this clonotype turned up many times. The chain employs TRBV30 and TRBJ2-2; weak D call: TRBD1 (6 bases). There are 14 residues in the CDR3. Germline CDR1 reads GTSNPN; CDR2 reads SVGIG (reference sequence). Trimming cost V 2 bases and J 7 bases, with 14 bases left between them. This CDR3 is CAWSPPGTSGELFF. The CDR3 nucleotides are TGTGCCTGGAGTCCTCCCGGGACAAGCGGGGAGCTGTTTTTT.

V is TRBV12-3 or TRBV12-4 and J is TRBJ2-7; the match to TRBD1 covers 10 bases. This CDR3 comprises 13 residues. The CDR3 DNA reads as TGTGTCAGCAGCCGACAGGGGGCGGACGAGCAGTACGTC. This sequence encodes CVSSRQGADEQYV.

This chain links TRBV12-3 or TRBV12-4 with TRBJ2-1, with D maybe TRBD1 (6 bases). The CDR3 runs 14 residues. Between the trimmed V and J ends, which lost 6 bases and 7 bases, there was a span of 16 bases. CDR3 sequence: CASSLSRGSNEQFF. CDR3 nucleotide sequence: TGTGCCAGCAGCTTGAGCAGGGGATCAAATGAGCAGTTCTTC.

The CDR3 loop reads CDWALMAGHYV. CDR3 coding DNA: TGTGACTGGGCCCTGATGGCGGGGCATTACGTC. The chain recombines TRBV30 with TRBJ2-7; a weak D match, TRBD2 (6 bases). The CDR3 runs 11 residues. CDR1 and CDR2 (germline): GTSNPN, SVGIG (reference sequence).

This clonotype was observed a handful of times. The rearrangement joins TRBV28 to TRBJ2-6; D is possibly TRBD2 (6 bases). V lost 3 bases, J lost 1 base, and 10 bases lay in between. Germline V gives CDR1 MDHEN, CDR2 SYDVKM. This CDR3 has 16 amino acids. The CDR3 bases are TGTGCCAGCAGTTTTGGAGGGTGGTCTGGGGCCAACGTCCTGACTTTC. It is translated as CASSFGGWSGANVLTF. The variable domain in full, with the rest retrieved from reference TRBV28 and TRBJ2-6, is DVKVTQSSRYLVKRTGEKVFLECVQDMDHENMFWYRQDPGLGLRLIYFSYDVKMKEKGDIPEGYSVSREKKERFSLILESASTNQTSMYLCASSFGGWSGANVLTFGAGSRLTVL.

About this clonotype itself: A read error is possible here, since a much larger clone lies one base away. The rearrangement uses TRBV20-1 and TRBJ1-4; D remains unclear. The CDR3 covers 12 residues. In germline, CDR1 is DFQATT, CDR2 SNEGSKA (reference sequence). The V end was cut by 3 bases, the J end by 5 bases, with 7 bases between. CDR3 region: CSASDGNEKLFF. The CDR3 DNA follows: TGCAGTGCTAGCGATGGAAATGAAAAACTGTTTTTT.

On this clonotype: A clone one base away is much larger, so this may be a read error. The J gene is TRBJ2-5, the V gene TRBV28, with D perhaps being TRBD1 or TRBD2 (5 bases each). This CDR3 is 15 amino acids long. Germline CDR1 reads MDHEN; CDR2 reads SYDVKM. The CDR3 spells CTSIRGSQGEETQYF. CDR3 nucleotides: TGTACCAGTATTCGGGGTTCCCAAGGGGAAGAGACCCAGTACTTC.